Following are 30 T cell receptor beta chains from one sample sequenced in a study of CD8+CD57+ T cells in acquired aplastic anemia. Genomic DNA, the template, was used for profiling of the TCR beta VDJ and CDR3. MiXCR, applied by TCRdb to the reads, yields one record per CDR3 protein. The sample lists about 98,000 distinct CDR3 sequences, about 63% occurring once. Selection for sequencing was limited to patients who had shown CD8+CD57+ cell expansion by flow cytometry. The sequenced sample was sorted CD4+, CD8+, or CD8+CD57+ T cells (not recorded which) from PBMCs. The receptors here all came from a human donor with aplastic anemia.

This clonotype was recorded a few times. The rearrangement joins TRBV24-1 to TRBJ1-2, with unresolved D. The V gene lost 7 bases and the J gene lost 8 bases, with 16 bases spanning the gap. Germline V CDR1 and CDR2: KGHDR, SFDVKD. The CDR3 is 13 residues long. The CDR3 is CATRLRGDWGYTF. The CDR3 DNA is TGTGCCACCAGGTTGCGGGGAGACTGGGGCTACACCTTC.

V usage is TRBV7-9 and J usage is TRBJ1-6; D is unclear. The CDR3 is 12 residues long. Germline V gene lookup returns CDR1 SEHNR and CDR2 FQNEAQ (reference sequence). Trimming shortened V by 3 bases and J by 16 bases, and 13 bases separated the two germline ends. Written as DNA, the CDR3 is TGTGCCAGCAGCTTCCCAGACGGGCGGCTCCACTTT. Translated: CASSFPDGRLHF.

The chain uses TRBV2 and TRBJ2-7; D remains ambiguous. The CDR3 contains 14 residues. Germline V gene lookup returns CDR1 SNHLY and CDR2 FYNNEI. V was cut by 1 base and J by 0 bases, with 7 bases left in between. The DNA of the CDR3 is TGTGCCAGCAGTGAAGACAGTAGCTCCTACGAGCAGTACTTC. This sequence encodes CASSEDSSSYEQYF. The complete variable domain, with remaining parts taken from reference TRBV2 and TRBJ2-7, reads EPEVTQTPSHQVTQMGQEVILRCVPISNHLYFYWYRQILGQKVEFLVSFYNNEISEKSEIFDDQFSVERPDGSNFTLKIRSTKLEDSAMYFCASSEDSSSYEQYFGPGTRLTVT.

CDR3 loop: CASSLARDYEQYF. The CDR3 coding sequence is TGTGCCAGCAGCTTAGCGAGAGACTACGAGCAGTACTTC. The chain combines TRBV7-8 with TRBJ2-7; D remains unclear. The CDR3 runs 13 residues. Germline V gives CDR1 SGHVS, CDR2 FQNEAQ. V lost 0 bases and J 3 bases, leaving 6 bases between the germline ends. Combining the CDR3 with reference TRBV7-8 and TRBJ2-7 gives the whole variable domain GAGVSQSPRYKVAKRGQDVALRCDPISGHVSLFWYQQALGQGPEFLTYFQNEAQLDKSGLPSDRFFAERPEGSVSTLKIQRTQQEDSAVYLCASSLARDYEQYFGPGTRLTVT.

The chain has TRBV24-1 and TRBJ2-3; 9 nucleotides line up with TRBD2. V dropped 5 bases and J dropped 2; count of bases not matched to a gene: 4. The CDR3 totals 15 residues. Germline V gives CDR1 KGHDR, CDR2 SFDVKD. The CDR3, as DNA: TGTGCCACCAGTGGGGTAGCGGGAGACACAGATACGCAGTATTTT. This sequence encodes CATSGVAGDTDTQYF.

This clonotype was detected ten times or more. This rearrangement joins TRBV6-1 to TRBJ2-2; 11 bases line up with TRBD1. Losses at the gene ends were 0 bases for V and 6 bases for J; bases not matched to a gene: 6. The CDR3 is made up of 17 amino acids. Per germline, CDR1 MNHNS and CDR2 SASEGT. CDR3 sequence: CASSEALAGQGAGELFF. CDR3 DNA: TGTGCCAGCAGTGAAGCCCTGGCGGGACAGGGGGCCGGGGAGCTGTTTTTT.

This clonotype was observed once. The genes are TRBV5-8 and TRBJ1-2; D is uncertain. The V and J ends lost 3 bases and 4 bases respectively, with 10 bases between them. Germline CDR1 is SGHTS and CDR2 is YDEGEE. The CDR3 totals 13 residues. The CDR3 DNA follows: TGTGCCAGCAGCTGGAGGCAAACCTATGGCTACACCTTC. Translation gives CASSWRQTYGYTF.

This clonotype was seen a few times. CDR3 nucleotide sequence: TGTGCCAGCAGGCGGACACAGAATTCACCCCTCCACTTT. It is translated as CASRRTQNSPLHF. This chain links TRBV12-3 or TRBV12-4 with TRBJ1-6, with D possibly being TRBD1 (5 bases). The V and J ends lost 6 bases and 7 bases respectively, with 10 bases between them. This CDR3 spans 13 amino acids.

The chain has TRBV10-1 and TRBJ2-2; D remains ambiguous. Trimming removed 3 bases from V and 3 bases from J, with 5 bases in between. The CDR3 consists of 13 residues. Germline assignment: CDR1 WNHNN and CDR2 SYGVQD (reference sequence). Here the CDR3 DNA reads TGCGCCAGCAGTGACCCGTACACCGGGGAGCTGTTTTTT. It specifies CASSDPYTGELFF.

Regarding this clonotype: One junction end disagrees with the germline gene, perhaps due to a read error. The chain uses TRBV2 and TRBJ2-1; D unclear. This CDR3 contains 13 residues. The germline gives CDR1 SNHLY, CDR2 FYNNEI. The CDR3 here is CASSEYLLDEQFF. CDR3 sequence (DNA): TGCGCCAGCAGTGAATACCTACTGGATGAGCAGTTCTTC.

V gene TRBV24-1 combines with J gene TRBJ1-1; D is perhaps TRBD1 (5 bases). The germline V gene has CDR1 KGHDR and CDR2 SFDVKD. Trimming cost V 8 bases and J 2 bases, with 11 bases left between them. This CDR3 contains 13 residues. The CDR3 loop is CATKSTDNTEAFF. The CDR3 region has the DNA TGTGCCACCAAATCGACAGATAACACTGAAGCTTTCTTT.

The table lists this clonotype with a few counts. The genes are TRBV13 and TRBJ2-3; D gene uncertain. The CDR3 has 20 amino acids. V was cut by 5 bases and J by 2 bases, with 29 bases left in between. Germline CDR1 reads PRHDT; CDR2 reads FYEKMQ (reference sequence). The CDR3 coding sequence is TGTGCCAGCAGCCTAGTAGGTCCTCTGTTTCTGAAAAAGGACACAGATACGCAGTATTTT. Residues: CASSLVGPLFLKKDTDTQYF.

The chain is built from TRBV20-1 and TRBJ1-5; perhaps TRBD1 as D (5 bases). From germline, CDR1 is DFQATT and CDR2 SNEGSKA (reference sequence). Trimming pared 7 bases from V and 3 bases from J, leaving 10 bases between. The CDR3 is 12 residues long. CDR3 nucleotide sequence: TGCAGTGTGAGGGGACCCAATCAGCCCCAGCATTTT. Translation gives CSVRGPNQPQHF.

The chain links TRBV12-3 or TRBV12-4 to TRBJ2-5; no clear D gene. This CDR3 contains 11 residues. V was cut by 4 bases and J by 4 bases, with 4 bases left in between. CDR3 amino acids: CASSYAETQYF. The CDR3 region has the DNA TGTGCCAGCAGTTACGCAGAGACCCAGTACTTC.

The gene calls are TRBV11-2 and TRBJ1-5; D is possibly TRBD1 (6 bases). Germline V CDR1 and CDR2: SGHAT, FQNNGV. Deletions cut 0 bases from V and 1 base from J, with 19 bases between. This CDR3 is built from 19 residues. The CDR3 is CASSLDPHRVVRSNQPQHF. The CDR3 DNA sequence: TGTGCCAGCAGCTTAGATCCCCACAGGGTGGTTCGGAGCAATCAGCCCCAGCATTTT.

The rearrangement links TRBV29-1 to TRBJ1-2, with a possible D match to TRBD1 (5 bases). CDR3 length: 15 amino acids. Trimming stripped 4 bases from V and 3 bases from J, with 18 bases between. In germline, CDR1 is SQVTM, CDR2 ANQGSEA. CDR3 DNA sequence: TGCAGCGTTGGGACCGGACCAGTAGGGGACTATGGCTACACCTTC. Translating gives CSVGTGPVGDYGYTF.

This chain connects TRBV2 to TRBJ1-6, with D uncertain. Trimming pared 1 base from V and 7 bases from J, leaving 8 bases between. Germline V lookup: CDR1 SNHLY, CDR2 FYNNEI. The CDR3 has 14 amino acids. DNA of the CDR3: TGTGCCAGCAGTGAAGGTGCAGGCAATTCACCCCTCCACTTT. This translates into CASSEGAGNSPLHF.

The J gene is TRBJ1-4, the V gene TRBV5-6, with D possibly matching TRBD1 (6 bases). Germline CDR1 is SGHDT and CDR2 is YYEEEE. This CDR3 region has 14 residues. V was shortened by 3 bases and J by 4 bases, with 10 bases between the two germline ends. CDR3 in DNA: TGTGCCAGCAGCTCCCGGGGGCATAATGAAAAACTGTTTTTT. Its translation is CASSSRGHNEKLFF.

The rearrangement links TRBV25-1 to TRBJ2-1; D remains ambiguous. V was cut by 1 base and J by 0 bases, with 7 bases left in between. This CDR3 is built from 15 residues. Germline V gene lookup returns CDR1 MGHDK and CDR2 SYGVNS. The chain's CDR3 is CASSEFKGSYNEQFF. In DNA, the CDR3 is TGTGCCAGCAGTGAATTTAAGGGCTCCTACAATGAGCAGTTCTTC.

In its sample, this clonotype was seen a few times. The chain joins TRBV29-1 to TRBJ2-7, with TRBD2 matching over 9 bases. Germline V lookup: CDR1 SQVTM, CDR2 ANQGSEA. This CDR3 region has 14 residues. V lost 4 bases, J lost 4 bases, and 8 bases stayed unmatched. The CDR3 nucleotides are TGCAGCGTTGGTGGCGGCGGGGGGGGGTACGAGCAGTACTTC. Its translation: CSVGGGGGGYEQYF.

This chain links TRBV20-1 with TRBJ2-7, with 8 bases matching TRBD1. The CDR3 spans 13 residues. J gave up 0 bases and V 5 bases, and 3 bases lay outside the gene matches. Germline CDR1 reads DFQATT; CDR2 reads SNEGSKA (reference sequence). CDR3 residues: CSAEDRASYEQYF. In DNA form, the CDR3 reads TGCAGTGCTGAGGACAGGGCCTCCTACGAGCAGTACTTC.

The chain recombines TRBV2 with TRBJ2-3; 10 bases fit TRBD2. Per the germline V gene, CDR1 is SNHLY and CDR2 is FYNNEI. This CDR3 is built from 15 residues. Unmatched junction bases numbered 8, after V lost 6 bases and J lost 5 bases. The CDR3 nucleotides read TGTGCCAGCAGCCCTAGCGGGGGCCGAGAAGATACGCAGTATTTT. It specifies CASSPSGGREDTQYF.

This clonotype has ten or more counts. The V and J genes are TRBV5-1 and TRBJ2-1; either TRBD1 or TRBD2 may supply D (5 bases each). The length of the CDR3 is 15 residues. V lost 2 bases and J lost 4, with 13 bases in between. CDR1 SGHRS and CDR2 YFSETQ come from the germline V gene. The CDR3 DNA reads TGCGCCAGCAGCTTCGGGGCAGGGAATTACAATGAGCAGTTCTTC. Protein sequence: CASSFGAGNYNEQFF.

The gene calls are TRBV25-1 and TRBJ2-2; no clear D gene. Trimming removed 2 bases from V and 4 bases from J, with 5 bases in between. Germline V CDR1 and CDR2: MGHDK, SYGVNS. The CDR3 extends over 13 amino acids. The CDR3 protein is CASSEHATGELFF. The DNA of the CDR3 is TGTGCCAGCAGTGAACATGCCACCGGGGAGCTGTTTTTT.

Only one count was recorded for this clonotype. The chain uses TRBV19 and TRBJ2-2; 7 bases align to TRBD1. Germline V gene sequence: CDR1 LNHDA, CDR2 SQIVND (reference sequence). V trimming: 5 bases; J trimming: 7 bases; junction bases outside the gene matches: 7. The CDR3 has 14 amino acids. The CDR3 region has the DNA TGTGCCAGTAGTCCAAGGGGGCTCGGCGGGGAGCTGTTTTTT. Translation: CASSPRGLGGELFF.

CDR3 sequence: CASSLTGIRESPLHF. In DNA form, the CDR3 reads TGTGCCAGCAGCCTGACAGGGATTCGGGAATCACCCCTCCACTTT. V is TRBV7-9 and J is TRBJ1-6; 7 nucleotides line up with TRBD1. Trimming took 5 bases from V and 10 from J; bases not matched to a gene: 11. From germline, CDR1 is SEHNR and CDR2 FQNEAQ (reference sequence). The CDR3 length is 15 residues.

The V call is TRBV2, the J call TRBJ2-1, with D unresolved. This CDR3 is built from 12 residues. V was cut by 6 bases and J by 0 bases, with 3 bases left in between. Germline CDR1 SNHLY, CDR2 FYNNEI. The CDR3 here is CASRSSYNEQFF. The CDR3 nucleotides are TGTGCCAGCAGGTCCTCCTACAATGAGCAGTTCTTC.

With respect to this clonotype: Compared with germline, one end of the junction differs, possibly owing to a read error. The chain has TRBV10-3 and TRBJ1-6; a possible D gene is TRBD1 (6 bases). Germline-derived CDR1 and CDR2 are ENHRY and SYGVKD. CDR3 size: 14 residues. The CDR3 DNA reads TGTGCCGTCAGTGACCCGACAGGCCAGTCACCCCTCCACTTT. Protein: CAVSDPTGQSPLHF.

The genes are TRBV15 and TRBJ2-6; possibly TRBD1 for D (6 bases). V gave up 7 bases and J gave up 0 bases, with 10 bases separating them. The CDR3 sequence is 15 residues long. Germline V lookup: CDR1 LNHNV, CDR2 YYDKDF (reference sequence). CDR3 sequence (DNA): TGTGCCACCACCCCGGACAGCTCTGGGGCCAACGTCCTGACTTTC. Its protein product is CATTPDSSGANVLTF.

CDR3 coding DNA: TGTGCCAGCAGCTTGTGGGCAGACTTGACCGGGGAGCTGTTTTTT. Its translation: CASSLWADLTGELFF. This rearrangement joins TRBV11-2 to TRBJ2-2; the D is unclear. Germline CDR1 is SGHAT and CDR2 is FQNNGV. Trimming shortened V by 3 bases and J by 5 bases, and 13 bases separated the two germline ends. This CDR3 is 15 amino acids long.